These T cell receptor beta chains were read from a single sample in a study of shared clonotypes between healthy human individuals. The table came from immunoSEQ multiplex PCR; TCRdb's copy has only in-frame clones and leaves some out. This sample has 2,500,000 or so clones, with approximately 94% found just once. The sequenced sample consisted of naive CD4+ T cells from PBMCs. The receptors were sampled from a man aged 18 to 30 in good health. Some clones in this sample may be carry-over from other donors' samples. Each CDR3 is given with its conserved first and last residue. Each record gives: D gene, J gene, V gene, clone size, CDR3 DNA, CDR3 protein. A D gene is named only where the DNA matches it firmly. Clone size is stated in some rows and not others, as once, few, many or a class when expanded.

D gene: TRBD2; J gene: TRBJ2-6; V gene: TRBV7-9; clone size: -; CDR3 DNA: TGTGCCAGCAGCTTAGAGGGTAGCGGGAGGGCCAACGTCCTGACTTTC; CDR3 protein: CASSLEGSGRANVLTF
D gene: TRBD1; J gene: TRBJ1-4; V gene: TRBV7-9; clone size: -; CDR3 DNA: TGTGCCAGCAGCTCGACAGGGACTTTTGAAAAACTGTTTTTT; CDR3 protein: CASSSTGTFEKLFF
D gene: -; J gene: TRBJ1-1; V gene: TRBV7-9; clone size: -; CDR3 DNA: TGTGCCAGCAGCCCAGGGGTGACTGAAGCTTTCTTT; CDR3 protein: CASSPGVTEAFF
D gene: -; J gene: TRBJ1-5; V gene: TRBV27; clone size: -; CDR3 DNA: TGTGCCAGCAGCGTAACCCGCCCGGGGTCCCATAGCAATCAGCCCCAGCATTTT; CDR3 protein: CASSVTRPGSHSNQPQHF
D gene: -; J gene: TRBJ1-1; V gene: TRBV19; clone size: -; CDR3 DNA: TGTGCCAGTAGCCACCTCACCACTGAAGCTTTCTTT; CDR3 protein: CASSHLTTEAFF
D gene: -; J gene: TRBJ2-1; V gene: TRBV5-6; clone size: -; CDR3 DNA: TGTGCCAGCAGCTTGGGGTTCGATGAGCAGTTCTTC; CDR3 protein: CASSLGFDEQFF
D gene: TRBD1; J gene: TRBJ1-1; V gene: TRBV28; clone size: -; CDR3 DNA: TGTGCCACTGGGGACAGGATCAACACTGAAGCTTTCTTT; CDR3 protein: CATGDRINTEAFF
D gene: -; J gene: TRBJ2-5; V gene: TRBV7-6; clone size: -; CDR3 DNA: TGTGCCAGCAGCTTAGAAGGGACCCAGTACTTC; CDR3 protein: CASSLEGTQYF
D gene: -; J gene: TRBJ1-3; V gene: TRBV7-9; clone size: -; CDR3 DNA: TGTGCCAGCAGCCTAGCCATAGGGTTTGGAAACACCATATATTTT; CDR3 protein: CASSLAIGFGNTIYF
D gene: -; J gene: TRBJ2-5; V gene: TRBV28; clone size: -; CDR3 DNA: TGTGCCAGCAGCAACCGGGCCTTCCGAGGGGAGACCCAGTACTTC; CDR3 protein: CASSNRAFRGETQYF
D gene: -; J gene: TRBJ2-3; V gene: TRBV11-2; clone size: -; CDR3 DNA: TGTGCCAGCAGCCTAGTTGGAGATACGCAGTATTTT; CDR3 protein: CASSLVGDTQYF
D gene: -; J gene: TRBJ2-1; V gene: TRBV15; clone size: -; CDR3 DNA: TGTGCCACCAGCAAGGCGAGAAATGAGCAGTTCTTC; CDR3 protein: CATSKARNEQFF
D gene: -; J gene: TRBJ2-3; V gene: TRBV29-1; clone size: -; CDR3 DNA: TGCAGCGTTGATCGAGGTGGAGATACGCAGTATTTT; CDR3 protein: CSVDRGGDTQYF
D gene: -; J gene: TRBJ1-2; V gene: TRBV4-1; clone size: once; CDR3 DNA: TGCGCCAGCAGCCAAGACGGGCGTGCCTATGGCTACACCTTC; CDR3 protein: CASSQDGRAYGYTF
D gene: TRBD2; J gene: TRBJ2-3; V gene: TRBV7-8; clone size: -; CDR3 DNA: TGTGCCAGCAGCATACTGACTAGCGGGACAGATACGCAGTATTTT; CDR3 protein: CASSILTSGTDTQYF
D gene: -; J gene: TRBJ2-5; V gene: TRBV5-1; clone size: -; CDR3 DNA: TGCGCCAGCAGCTTGGCCGGGGGGCGAGAAGAGACCCAGTACTTC; CDR3 protein: CASSLAGGREETQYF
D gene: TRBD2; J gene: TRBJ2-1; V gene: TRBV5-1; clone size: -; CDR3 DNA: TGCGCCAGCAGCTTCGGGACTAGCGGGAGATTTTCCTACAATGAGCAGTTCTTC; CDR3 protein: CASSFGTSGRFSYNEQFF
D gene: -; J gene: TRBJ1-5; V gene: TRBV19; clone size: -; CDR3 DNA: TGTGCCAGTAGTATTTGGGCGGGGGGTAATCAGCCCCAGCATTTT; CDR3 protein: CASSIWAGGNQPQHF
D gene: -; J gene: TRBJ1-5; V gene: TRBV19; clone size: -; CDR3 DNA: TGTGCCAGTAGTATGTCGGGTTATCAGCCCCAGCATTTT; CDR3 protein: CASSMSGYQPQHF
D gene: -; J gene: TRBJ1-1; V gene: TRBV2; clone size: -; CDR3 DNA: TGTGCCAGCAGCTTCTCATCGGGGCGCGGGAACACTGAAGCTTTCTTT; CDR3 protein: CASSFSSGRGNTEAFF
D gene: TRBD2; J gene: TRBJ2-3; V gene: TRBV7-2; clone size: once; CDR3 DNA: TGTGCCAGCAGGCCGACTAGCGGGAGGGCCTCTCCCGGAGATACGCAGTATTTT; CDR3 protein: CASRPTSGRASPGDTQYF
D gene: -; J gene: TRBJ2-1; V gene: TRBV5-1; clone size: -; CDR3 DNA: TGCGCCAGCAGCTTTGCCAGGCGATTATACAATGAGCAGTTCTTC; CDR3 protein: CASSFARRLYNEQFF
D gene: -; J gene: TRBJ2-1; V gene: TRBV5-4; clone size: -; CDR3 DNA: TGTGCCAGCAGCTCACATCGACAGGCCTACAATGAGCAGTTCTTC; CDR3 protein: CASSSHRQAYNEQFF
D gene: -; J gene: TRBJ1-6; V gene: TRBV6-1; clone size: -; CDR3 DNA: TGTGCCAGCAGTGGAGGGTCATGGAATTCACCCCTCCACTTT; CDR3 protein: CASSGGSWNSPLHF
D gene: -; J gene: TRBJ2-2; V gene: TRBV7-3; clone size: -; CDR3 DNA: TGTGCCAGCAGCTGGCAGATGAGCGGGGAGCTGTTTTTT; CDR3 protein: CASSWQMSGELFF
D gene: -; J gene: TRBJ1-1; V gene: TRBV9; clone size: few; CDR3 DNA: TGTGCCAGCAGCGTAACACACATGAACACTGAAGCTTTCTTT; CDR3 protein: CASSVTHMNTEAFF